Each of the 29 T cell receptor beta chains below was sequenced from the same sample in a study of blood T cell repertoires in COVID-19. Libraries were prepared by immunoSEQ multiplex PCR; TCRdb keeps only in-frame clonotypes and omits some of them. The sample shows about 130,000 clones, roughly 85% of them seen only once. The sample consisted of PBMCs or T cells enriched from blood (not recorded which). The receptor set was obtained from a man aged 50-59 years who had recovered from COVID-19.

This clone came up once. The chain joins TRBV10-3 to TRBJ1-3; TRBD1 might be the D (5 bases). Trimming pared 2 bases from V and 1 base from J, leaving 6 bases between. Germline-derived CDR1 and CDR2 are ENHRY and SYGVKD. The CDR3 is made up of 14 amino acids. DNA for the CDR3: TGTGCCATCAGTGAGACAGGTTCTGGAAACACCATATATTTT. Amino acids: CAISETGSGNTIYF.

This clone was found once. The genes are TRBV9 and TRBJ1-2, with 7 bases fitting TRBD1. V lost 3 bases to trimming and J lost 8 bases; unmatched junction nucleotides: 7. There are 13 residues in the CDR3. From germline, CDR1 is SGDLS and CDR2 YYNGEE. The CDR3 protein is CASSGQGFLGYTF. In DNA form, the CDR3 reads TGTGCCAGCAGCGGACAGGGATTCCTAGGCTACACCTTC.

The chain uses TRBV27 and TRBJ1-6; TRBD1 agrees at 7 bases. V was clipped by 7 bases and J by 10 bases; unmatched bases: 10. The CDR3 is 14 amino acids. Germline assignment: CDR1 MNHEY and CDR2 SMNVEV (reference sequence). In DNA form, the CDR3 reads TGTGCCAGCAAGGAAACAGGGGTAGACTCACCCCTCCACTTT. Its protein is CASKETGVDSPLHF.

This clone occurred once. This rearrangement joins TRBV7-3 to TRBJ2-2; 8 nucleotides line up with TRBD1. J was trimmed by 5 bases and V by 5 bases; bases with no gene match: 4. CDR1 SGHTA and CDR2 FQGTGA come from the germline V gene. CDR3 size: 14 residues. DNA for the CDR3: TGTGCCAGCAGCACACGACAGGGGACCGGGGAGCTGTTTTTT. This translates into CASSTRQGTGELFF.

The gene calls are TRBV5-1 and TRBJ2-1, with 9 positions matching TRBD2. The CDR3 sequence is 14 residues long. Trimming removed 3 bases from V and 12 bases from J; junction bases left unmatched: 10. The germline V gene has CDR1 SGHRS and CDR2 YFSETQ. The DNA of the CDR3 is TGCGCCAGCAGCTCGGAGGTGCGGGGGGGCGGGCAGTTCTTC. It specifies CASSSEVRGGGQFF.

The chain links TRBV7-3 to TRBJ2-5, with 7 bases identical to TRBD1. CDR3 length: 13 residues. Germline V lookup: CDR1 SGHTA, CDR2 FQGTGA. J gave up 3 bases and V 3 bases, and 1 base lay outside the gene matches. CDR3 protein: CASSFGTEETQYF. DNA for the CDR3: TGTGCCAGCAGCTTCGGGACAGAAGAGACCCAGTACTTC.

The chain joins TRBV18 to TRBJ2-2; possible D gene TRBD2, 6 bases. V dropped 3 bases and J dropped 3 bases, with 14 bases sitting between them. This CDR3 has 16 amino acids. Germline lookup yields CDR1 KGHSH and CDR2 LQKENI. CDR3 sequence (DNA): TGTGCCAGCTCACCGCAAAACGGGAGAGACACCGGGGAGCTGTTTTTT. It is translated as CASSPQNGRDTGELFF.

V and J are TRBV19 and TRBJ1-2, with D unresolved. Trimming cost V 3 bases and J 6 bases, with 11 bases left between them. This CDR3 region has 13 residues. Looked up from germline, CDR1 is LNHDA and CDR2 is SQIVND (reference sequence). The CDR3: CASSMRGSHGYTF. The CDR3 DNA reads as TGTGCCAGTAGTATGCGGGGTAGCCATGGCTACACCTTC.

The count of this clone is one. Other nucleotide sequences in the sample specify the same CDR3. V and J are TRBV20-1 and TRBJ1-4; D is possibly TRBD1 (6 bases). Germline V gene lookup returns CDR1 DFQATT and CDR2 SNEGSKA (reference sequence). V was pared by 3 bases and J by 7 bases, with 9 bases between. The CDR3 is 12 residues long. The DNA of the CDR3 is TGCAGTGCTAGTTACAGGGCTGAAAAACTGTTTTTT. Protein: CSASYRAEKLFF.

The chain uses TRBV3-1 (or the pseudogene TRBV3-2) and TRBJ1-3; 8 positions match TRBD1. With 5 bases clipped from V and 5 bases from J, the junction kept 5 bases outside the gene matches. Germline V gene data show CDR1 as LGHDT and CDR2 as YNNKEL (reference sequence). This CDR3 region has 14 residues. Here the CDR3 DNA reads TGTGCCAGCAGCAGGACAGGGAGTAGAAACACCATATATTTT. Residues: CASSRTGSRNTIYF.

The genes are TRBV4-3 and TRBJ1-6, with 11 bases lining up with TRBD1. This CDR3 has 15 residues. V was clipped by 5 bases and J by 8 bases; unmatched bases: 5. The V gene's germline CDR1 is LGHNA and CDR2 YSLEER. The CDR3 is CASSKRTGGDSPLHF. In DNA form, the CDR3 reads TGCGCCAGCAGCAAGCGGACAGGGGGCGATTCACCCCTCCACTTT.

The count of this clone is one. The chain has TRBV30 and TRBJ2-5, with D maybe TRBD2 (5 bases). Germline V lookup: CDR1 GTSNPN, CDR2 SVGIG (reference sequence). V lost 3 bases to trimming and J lost 1 base, with 15 bases between them. CDR3 length: 15 residues. CDR3 sequence: CAWSKGGGGQETQYF. CDR3 sequence (DNA): TGTGCCTGGAGCAAAGGTGGAGGAGGCCAAGAGACCCAGTACTTC.

This chain connects TRBV28 to TRBJ1-1, with 7 bases identical to TRBD1. V lost 7 bases, J lost 9 bases, and 8 bases stayed unmatched. CDR3 size: 12 residues. Germline V lookup: CDR1 MDHEN, CDR2 SYDVKM. The CDR3 reads CASTADRHKAFF. In DNA, the CDR3 is TGTGCCAGCACCGCGGACAGGCACAAAGCTTTCTTT.

This clone occurred many times. The chain carries TRBV2 and TRBJ2-3, with D maybe TRBD2 (5 bases). V was shortened by 7 bases and J by 2 bases, with 10 bases between the two germline ends. From germline, CDR1 is SNHLY and CDR2 FYNNEI. The length of the CDR3 is 13 residues. The chain's CDR3 is CASNGVFTDTQYF. The CDR3, as DNA: TGTGCCAGCAACGGGGTTTTCACAGATACGCAGTATTTT.

The rearrangement links TRBV6-5 to TRBJ1-5; perhaps TRBD1 as D (6 bases). Germline-derived CDR1 and CDR2 are MNHEY and SVGAGI. The CDR3 totals 14 residues. V gave up 2 bases and J gave up 9 bases, with 14 bases separating them. The CDR3 DNA sequence: TGTGCCAGCAGTTACGACAGGTGGACGCCGCCCCAGCATTTT. It yields the protein CASSYDRWTPPQHF.

V and J are TRBV19 and TRBJ1-6; no clear D. CDR1 and CDR2 from the germline V gene are LNHDA and SQIVND (reference sequence). This CDR3 region has 15 residues. Trimming removed 5 bases at V and 5 bases at J, with 13 bases between. CDR3 amino acids: CASSAGILNNSPLHF. CDR3 nucleotides: TGTGCCAGTAGTGCCGGGATCCTCAATAATTCACCCCTCCACTTT.

The chain recombines TRBV28 with TRBJ1-2; the D is unclear. This CDR3 region has 12 residues. Germline V gene sequence: CDR1 MDHEN, CDR2 SYDVKM. The V end lost 7 bases, the J end lost 2 bases, and 8 bases lay between the germline ends. CDR3: CASTSPNYGYTF. The CDR3, as DNA: TGTGCCAGCACCTCCCCCAACTATGGCTACACCTTC.

V usage is TRBV7-8 and J usage is TRBJ1-5; unclear D gene. In germline, CDR1 is SGHVS, CDR2 FQNEAQ. The germline V and J ends were trimmed by 5 bases and 2 bases, with 13 bases remaining between them. The CDR3 runs to 15 residues. The CDR3 sequence is CASSRNRGGNQPQHF. Here the CDR3 DNA reads TGTGCCAGCAGCCGCAACCGGGGAGGCAATCAGCCCCAGCATTTT.

The rearrangement uses TRBV10-3 and TRBJ2-1; a possible D gene is TRBD1 (6 bases). The CDR3 loop spans 15 amino acids. Germline V gene sequence: CDR1 ENHRY, CDR2 SYGVKD. With 4 bases removed from V and 2 bases from J, the gap between germline ends came to 12 bases. The CDR3 loop is CAISVSDSTYNEQFF. CDR3 DNA sequence: TGTGCCATCAGTGTCTCGGACAGTACCTACAATGAGCAGTTCTTC.

The gene calls are TRBV7-3 and TRBJ2-1; 8 bases map to TRBD2. Germline CDR1 SGHTA, CDR2 FQGTGA. The CDR3 totals 15 residues. The V gene end was trimmed by 5 bases and the J gene end by 3 bases; junction bases not matched to a gene: 6. Here the CDR3 DNA reads TGTGCCAGCAGCCTCGGGACTAGTGTCTACAATGAGCAGTTCTTC. Protein: CASSLGTSVYNEQFF.

The chain is built from TRBV2 and TRBJ1-1; no firm D call. V gave up 7 bases and J gave up 4 bases, with 13 bases separating them. The CDR3 is 13 amino acids. From germline, CDR1 is SNHLY and CDR2 FYNNEI. The CDR3 region is CASKAGALTEAFF. The CDR3 DNA sequence: TGTGCCAGCAAGGCGGGTGCGCTCACTGAAGCTTTCTTT.

The rearrangement uses TRBV6-2 or TRBV6-3 and TRBJ1-2, with TRBD1 identical over 9 bases. The J segment lost 8 bases and the V segment lost 6 bases, leaving 16 bases of the junction unmatched. CDR3 length: 16 amino acids. Germline CDR1 reads MNHEY; CDR2 reads SVGEGT. CDR3 sequence reads: CASSSPGQGGMFGYTF. CDR3 DNA: TGTGCCAGCAGCAGCCCGGGACAGGGTGGTATGTTCGGCTACACCTTC.

CDR3 sequence: CASSSGGASGGLSTGELFF. As DNA, the CDR3 is TGTGCCAGCAGCTCCGGGGGAGCTAGCGGGGGACTTTCCACCGGGGAGCTGTTTTTT. The chain uses TRBV11-2 and TRBJ2-2; 10 positions match TRBD2. The germline V gene encodes CDR1 SGHAT and CDR2 FQNNGV. V lost 4 bases, J lost 4 bases, and 15 bases stayed unmatched. The CDR3 extends over 19 amino acids. The entire variable domain, with the rest obtained from reference TRBV11-2 and TRBJ2-2, is as follows: EAGVAQSPRYKIIEKRQSVAFWCNPISGHATLYWYQQILGQGPKLLIQFQNNGVVDDSQLPKDRFSAERLKGVDSTLKIQPAKLEDSAVYLCASSSGGASGGLSTGELFFGEGSRLTVL.

The chain couples TRBV20-1 to TRBJ2-7; TRBD2 aligns across 9 bases. Trimming removed 3 bases from V and 0 bases from J; junction bases left unmatched: 6. The CDR3 sequence is 15 residues long. Germline V gene sequence: CDR1 DFQATT, CDR2 SNEGSKA (reference sequence). The CDR3 loop reads CSASLAREGSYEQYF. CDR3 in DNA: TGCAGTGCTAGTCTGGCGCGGGAGGGCTCCTACGAGCAGTACTTC.

This rearrangement joins TRBV2 to TRBJ1-4, with 11 positions matching TRBD1. J was trimmed by 8 bases and V by 4 bases; bases with no gene match: 12. The CDR3 is 17 residues long. Germline V CDR1 and CDR2: SNHLY, FYNNEI. CDR3 in DNA: TGTGCCAGCAGTGGACCCGAACTGAGGACAGGGGGCGAAAAACTGTTTTTT. Translated: CASSGPELRTGGEKLFF.

A single count supports this clone. The chain has TRBV3-1 (or the pseudogene TRBV3-2) and TRBJ2-3, with 15 bases that match TRBD2. The germline gives CDR1 LGHDT, CDR2 YNNKEL (reference sequence). After removal of 5 bases from V and 10 bases from J, the junction contained 10 bases not matched to a gene. The CDR3 is made up of 16 amino acids. Written as DNA, the CDR3 is TGTGCCAGCAGCAGGACTAGCGGGGGGGCCAAGATCGCGCAGTATTTT. Translating it yields CASSRTSGGAKIAQYF.

This clone is a singleton in its sample. The chain employs TRBV2 and TRBJ1-3, with 9 bases that match TRBD1. V lost 6 bases and J lost 8; bases outside the gene matches: 8. Per germline, CDR1 SNHLY and CDR2 FYNNEI. CDR3 size: 14 residues. CDR3 nucleotide sequence: TGTGCCAGCAGAGAGGACAGGGGATTGGACACCATATATTTT. Translated, it gives CASREDRGLDTIYF.

The chain joins TRBV19 to TRBJ1-1, with TRBD1 as a possible D gene (5 bases). The CDR3 is 13 residues long. The germline V gene encodes CDR1 LNHDA and CDR2 SQIVND (reference sequence). The V and J ends lost 7 bases and 1 base respectively, with 10 bases between them. The CDR3: CASNKGKNTEAFF. The CDR3 DNA sequence: TGTGCCAGTAATAAGGGGAAGAACACTGAAGCTTTCTTT.

This sequence joins TRBV6-5 and TRBJ2-5; tentatively, D is TRBD1 (6 bases). Trimming removed 5 bases from V and 5 bases from J, with 9 bases in between. Germline loops: CDR1 MNHEY, CDR2 SVGAGI. CDR3 length equals 12 residues. In DNA, the CDR3 is TGTGCCAGCAGTCAGGGGTGGGAGACCCAGTACTTC. Translating gives CASSQGWETQYF.